The 26 T cell receptor beta chains listed next were all sequenced from one sample in a study of blood T cell repertoires in COVID-19. Using immunoSEQ multiplex PCR, the repertoire was profiled, and TCRdb retains in-frame clones only, with some absent. Of approximately 390,000 clones listed, around 89% were seen once; the top ten hold 6.5%. The sequenced sample was peripheral blood. The receptors here all came from a man younger than 30 with active or convalescent COVID-19.

This CDR3 reads CASSIGERSTDTQYF. CDR3 nucleotides: TGTGCCAGTAGTATAGGGGAGCGAAGCACAGATACGCAGTATTTT. V and J are TRBV19 and TRBJ2-3, with D perhaps matching TRBD2 (5 bases). V dropped 1 base and J dropped 0 bases, with 8 bases sitting between them. Germline loops: CDR1 LNHDA, CDR2 SQIVND (reference sequence). This CDR3 comprises 15 residues.

The chain employs TRBV25-1 and TRBJ2-7; a possible D gene is TRBD2 (5 bases). Trimming cost V 6 bases and J 2 bases, with 11 bases left between them. Germline V gene sequence: CDR1 MGHDK, CDR2 SYGVNS. This CDR3 has 13 residues. CDR3 in DNA: TGTGCCAGCAGAGCCCCCGGGGCCTACGAGCAGTACTTC. As protein: CASRAPGAYEQYF.

This sequence joins TRBV19 and TRBJ1-1; TRBD1 might be the D (6 bases). The CDR3 runs 16 residues. Germline V gene data show CDR1 as LNHDA and CDR2 as SQIVND (reference sequence). V gave up 6 bases and J gave up 0 bases, with 17 bases separating them. The CDR3 region has the DNA TGTGCCAGTAGATCCTTTACCCGACAGGTGAACACTGAAGCTTTCTTT. Encoded protein: CASRSFTRQVNTEAFF.

This clone was detected a few times. The chain employs TRBV2 and TRBJ1-5, with 8 bases that match TRBD1. The CDR3 covers 15 residues. Germline V lookup: CDR1 SNHLY, CDR2 FYNNEI. With 1 base clipped from V and 7 bases from J, the junction kept 6 bases outside the gene matches. In nucleotides, the CDR3 is TGTGCCAGCAGTGAAGAGACAGGGGCAGGGCAGCCCCAGCATTTT. Translated, it gives CASSEETGAGQPQHF.

This chain uses TRBV6-2 or TRBV6-3 with TRBJ1-1; D is ambiguous. The germline gives CDR1 MNHEY, CDR2 SVGEGT. The CDR3 is 13 residues long. The V end lost 4 bases, the J end lost 0 bases, and 6 bases lay between the germline ends. CDR3 coding DNA: TGTGCCAGCAGTTTTGGCATGAACACTGAAGCTTTCTTT. This encodes CASSFGMNTEAFF.

The J gene is TRBJ2-2, the V gene TRBV2, with TRBD2 matching over 10 bases. J lost 6 bases, V lost 6 bases, and 7 bases had no gene match. This CDR3 has 15 amino acids. The germline CDR1 and CDR2 sequences are SNHLY and FYNNEI. The CDR3 DNA sequence: TGTGCCAGCAGCCCAAGCGGGAGGGCCGCCGGGGAGCTGTTTTTT. Translation gives CASSPSGRAAGELFF. Full variable domain (remainder filled in from reference TRBV2 and TRBJ2-2): EPEVTQTPSHQVTQMGQEVILRCVPISNHLYFYWYRQILGQKVEFLVSFYNNEISEKSEIFDDQFSVERPDGSNFTLKIRSTKLEDSAMYFCASSPSGRAAGELFFGEGSRLTVL.

The V and J genes are TRBV6-5 and TRBJ2-5; possibly TRBD1 for D (6 bases). The V end lost 4 bases, the J end lost 3 bases, and 9 bases lay between the germline ends. The CDR3 totals 13 residues. Per the germline V gene, CDR1 is MNHEY and CDR2 is SVGAGI. The chain's CDR3 is CASSSRGKETQYF. In DNA, the CDR3 is TGTGCCAGCAGTTCCAGGGGCAAAGAGACCCAGTACTTC.

The chain carries TRBV24-1 and TRBJ2-3, with a tentative D call TRBD2 (6 bases). The ends were cut back, 4 bases at V and 2 bases at J, with 15 bases in the middle. In germline, CDR1 is KGHDR, CDR2 SFDVKD. This CDR3 is built from 16 residues. CDR3 sequence: CATSDVSRGYTDTQYF. In nucleotides, the CDR3 is TGTGCCACCAGTGACGTATCACGGGGGTACACAGATACGCAGTATTTT.

The J gene is TRBJ1-6, the V gene TRBV19; the D is unclear. Trimming stripped 5 bases from V and 4 bases from J, with 9 bases between. The CDR3 sequence is 14 residues long. Germline CDR1 is LNHDA and CDR2 is SQIVND (reference sequence). The CDR3 loop reads CASSPRGYNSPLHF. The DNA for the CDR3 is TGTGCCAGTAGTCCCCGGGGTTATAATTCACCCCTCCACTTT.

The genes are TRBV7-9 and TRBJ2-1; D might be TRBD2 (6 bases). The germline V and J ends were trimmed by 4 bases and 3 bases, with 7 bases remaining between them. Per germline, CDR1 SEHNR and CDR2 FQNEAQ (reference sequence). The CDR3 is made up of 13 amino acids. CDR3 protein: CASSSSVYNEQFF. The CDR3 DNA follows: TGTGCCAGCAGCTCTAGCGTCTACAATGAGCAGTTCTTC. Based on the CDR3 plus reference TRBV7-9 and TRBJ2-1, the full variable domain is DTGVSQNPRHKITKRGQNVTFRCDPISEHNRLYWYRQTLGQGPEFLTYFQNEAQLEKSRLLSDRFSAERPKGSFSTLEIQRTEQGDSAMYLCASSSSVYNEQFFGPGTRLTVL.

The chain links TRBV6-6 to TRBJ1-3; 7 nucleotides line up with TRBD1. The J segment lost 0 bases and the V segment lost 6 bases, leaving 8 bases of the junction unmatched. The CDR3 is made up of 16 amino acids. Germline CDR1 reads MNHNY; CDR2 reads SVGAGI (reference sequence). The CDR3 loop is CASRIQGPSSGNTIYF. CDR3 sequence (DNA): TGTGCCAGCAGGATACAGGGGCCGAGCTCTGGAAACACCATATATTTT.

The rearrangement uses TRBV9 and TRBJ2-2, with 7 bases identical to TRBD2. V was clipped by 0 bases and J by 5 bases; unmatched bases: 7. Germline CDR1 is SGDLS and CDR2 is YYNGEE. This CDR3 comprises 16 residues. The CDR3 here is CASSVVGGRGTGELFF. For the CDR3, the DNA is TGTGCCAGCAGCGTAGTCGGCGGGAGAGGGACCGGGGAGCTGTTTTTT.

This sequence joins TRBV7-2 and TRBJ2-7; 10 positions match TRBD1. Germline V gene sequence: CDR1 SGHTA, CDR2 FQGNSA. The CDR3 loop spans 19 amino acids. With 2 bases clipped from V and 2 bases from J, the junction kept 15 bases outside the gene matches. The CDR3 bases are TGTGCCAGCAGCTTAACCGGGACAGGGGATGGAGTTTTGCCCTACGAGCAGTACTTC. It specifies CASSLTGTGDGVLPYEQYF. Variable domain in full (rest from reference TRBV7-2 and TRBJ2-7): GAGVSQSPSNKVTEKGKDVELRCDPISGHTALYWYRQSLGQGLEFLIYFQGNSAPDKSGLPSDRFSAERTGGSVSTLTIQRTQQEDSAVYLCASSLTGTGDGVLPYEQYFGPGTRLTVT.

This clone showed up just once. The rearrangement links TRBV12-3 or TRBV12-4 to TRBJ2-7; D is perhaps TRBD1 (5 bases). Trimming took off 4 bases at V and 6 bases at J, with 10 bases between the two ends. This CDR3 is 12 amino acids long. This chain's CDR3 is CASSYQGSEQYF. Here the CDR3 DNA reads TGTGCCAGCAGTTACCAGGGCTCCGAGCAGTACTTC.

The J gene is TRBJ2-2, the V gene TRBV19, with D tentatively TRBD2 (5 bases). Looked up from germline, CDR1 is LNHDA and CDR2 is SQIVND (reference sequence). The CDR3 extends over 14 amino acids. The ends were cut back, 6 bases at V and 3 bases at J, with 11 bases in the middle. The CDR3 protein is CASRLRGDTGELFF. DNA for the CDR3: TGTGCCAGTAGGCTCCGGGGAGACACCGGGGAGCTGTTTTTT.

The chain has TRBV5-1 and TRBJ2-1; no clear D. Germline V CDR1 and CDR2: SGHRS, YFSETQ. This CDR3 contains 15 residues. The V end lost 0 bases, the J end lost 9 bases, and 16 bases lay between the germline ends. The CDR3: CASSLGPPSYPEQFF. CDR3 DNA sequence: TGCGCCAGCAGCTTGGGGCCACCCTCTTATCCTGAGCAGTTCTTC.

This clone has only one observation. J is TRBJ2-1 and V is TRBV2, with 9 bases fitting TRBD1. J lost 6 bases, V lost 5 bases, and 8 bases had no gene match. Germline CDR1 SNHLY, CDR2 FYNNEI. The CDR3 has 15 amino acids. CDR3 amino acids: CASSSDRGGFNEQFF. CDR3 DNA sequence: TGTGCCAGCAGTTCCGACAGGGGGGGATTCAATGAGCAGTTCTTC.

The chain has TRBV28 and TRBJ2-7; the D gene is possibly TRBD1 (6 bases). Deletions cut 4 bases from V and 3 bases from J, with 22 bases between. The CDR3 contains 17 residues. Germline V gives CDR1 MDHEN, CDR2 SYDVKM. The CDR3 DNA sequence: TGTGCCAGCAGTTCCATCGCCCCCCAAGGGGGTGACTACGAGCAGTACTTC. It codes for CASSSIAPQGGDYEQYF. The full variable domain, rest sourced from reference TRBV28 and TRBJ2-7, is DVKVTQSSRYLVKRTGEKVFLECVQDMDHENMFWYRQDPGLGLRLIYFSYDVKMKEKGDIPEGYSVSREKKERFSLILESASTNQTSMYLCASSSIAPQGGDYEQYFGPGTRLTVT.

V and J are TRBV4-2 and TRBJ2-3; 11 positions agree with TRBD1. The CDR3 totals 16 residues. Germline V gene sequence: CDR1 LGHNA, CDR2 YNFKEQ. J gave up 6 bases and V 2 bases, and 7 bases lay outside the gene matches. DNA of the CDR3: TGTGCCAGCAGCCAACGCTGGACAGGGGGCAATGATACGCAGTATTTT. As protein: CASSQRWTGGNDTQYF.

V is TRBV4-3 and J is TRBJ2-1, with D hard to call. V was pared by 0 bases and J by 9 bases, with 12 bases between. The CDR3 extends over 14 amino acids. Germline loops: CDR1 LGHNA, CDR2 YSLEER. This CDR3 is CASSQESTPGEQFF. The DNA for the CDR3 is TGCGCCAGCAGCCAAGAATCTACCCCCGGTGAGCAGTTCTTC.

J is TRBJ2-1 and V is TRBV10-3; TRBD1 agrees at 10 bases. CDR1 ENHRY and CDR2 SYGVKD come from the germline V gene. CDR3 size: 15 residues. Unmatched junction bases numbered 9, after V lost 4 bases and J lost 9 bases. The CDR3 protein is CAISGPPGQGIEQFF. The CDR3 DNA reads as TGTGCCATCAGTGGGCCTCCGGGACAGGGGATTGAGCAGTTCTTC.

This clone was seen more than once but under ten times. V is TRBV18 and J is TRBJ2-3; TRBD1 aligns across 8 bases. The germline V gene has CDR1 KGHSH and CDR2 LQKENI. The junction had 6 bases not matched to a gene; V was cut back by 3 bases and J by 1 base. This CDR3 has 16 residues. Here the CDR3 reads CASSPPTGARTDTQYF. CDR3 nucleotide sequence: TGTGCCAGCTCACCCCCGACAGGGGCTCGCACAGATACGCAGTATTTT.

The rearrangement links TRBV24-1 to TRBJ1-2; tentative D call: TRBD1 (6 bases). Germline values: CDR1 KGHDR, CDR2 SFDVKD. The V end was cut by 4 bases, the J end by 8 bases, with 13 bases between. CDR3 length: 13 amino acids. CDR3 coding DNA: TGTGCCACCAGTGAAACCGGGACACAGGGCTACACCTTC. Translation: CATSETGTQGYTF.

The chain carries TRBV7-9 and TRBJ2-1; D is unclear. The V gene's germline CDR1 is SEHNR and CDR2 FQNEAQ (reference sequence). The CDR3 has 14 amino acids. Trimming left V 2 bases short and J 9 bases short, with 14 bases between. CDR3 bases: TGTGCCAGCAGCTTAAACTTAGCTTTCGGTGAGCAGTTCTTC. Its protein product is CASSLNLAFGEQFF.

This clone occurred once. The same CDR3 also results from other DNA sequences found in this sample. The gene calls are TRBV7-2 and TRBJ2-1; 7 nucleotides agree with TRBD1. After removal of 5 bases from V and 4 bases from J, the junction contained 5 bases not matched to a gene. Germline CDR1 SGHTA, CDR2 FQGNSA. The CDR3 contains 14 residues. The CDR3 reads CASSPGTEYNEQFF. DNA for the CDR3: TGTGCCAGCAGCCCGGGGACAGAATACAATGAGCAGTTCTTC.

The rearrangement joins TRBV6-6 to TRBJ2-7; 8 nucleotides agree with TRBD1. V shed 5 bases and J 7 bases; nucleotides not matched to a gene: 7. The V gene's germline CDR1 is MNHNY and CDR2 SVGAGI (reference sequence). This CDR3 is 13 amino acids long. The CDR3 loop reads CASSTDRDTEQYF. CDR3 DNA sequence: TGTGCCAGCAGTACGGACAGGGATACGGAGCAGTACTTC.